This T cell receptor (beta chain) was sequenced during a study of blood T cell repertoires in COVID-19. Study overall: The cDNA or gDNA used as material had been derived from T cells, B-cell-depleted T cells, or PBMCs.

The study recruited people aged roughly 18 to 95 years across more than 20 US areas. Cohorts were based on clinical histories the participants reported. Source study methods: Amplification with reference gene primers provided the estimates of nucleated cell counts. TCRdb's copy holds only in-frame clones and misses some; the assay was immunoSEQ multiplex PCR. V, J and clone size are taken as reported in that table, and D and trimming were inferred from the DNA itself. Among some 170,000 clones listed, less than 90% were seen once. Germline values: CDR1 KGHDR, CDR2 SFDVKD. The ends lost 1 base at V and 2 bases at J; junction bases unmatched: 3. This CDR3 comprises 16 residues.

The sequenced sample consisted of PBMCs or T cells enriched from blood (not recorded which). This clonotype was sampled from a human donor with acute COVID-19. The donor label of this sample is uncertain. This chain joins TRBV24-1 and TRBJ2-2; 7 nucleotides agree with TRBD1. The CDR3 region has the DNA TGTGCCACCAGTGATTTCCGGGACAGAAACACCGGGGAGCTGTTTTTT. Protein sequence: CATSDFRDRNTGELFF.